This entry concerns a single TCR beta chain. Its antigen is unknown. This specimen comes from a study of cytomegalovirus exposure and HLA in healthy donors. Study details: A data release that came early held some 79 million unique TCRs from HLA-typed donors. Whole-study findings and limits: Three chains tied to CMV proved CMV antigen-specific in vitro. Sequences of the TCR beta chain were said to predict the HLA-A and HLA-B alleles of most subjects accurately. Later on, a genetic analysis was performed. It linked a missense variant in DCLRE1C with V- and J-gene trimming of TCR beta.

Use of 60 Vbeta and 13 Jbeta primers characterized the PCR. The table came from immunoSEQ multiplex PCR; TCRdb's copy has only in-frame clones and leaves some out. This sample has fewer than 65,000 clones, with roughly 67% found just once. The CDR3 is 14 residues long. The germline V gene has CDR1 SGHRS and CDR2 YFSETQ. The junction had 3 bases not matched to a gene; V was cut back by 4 bases and J by 3 bases. The origin of this receptor is a man between 45 and 60 years old in good health and CMV-seronegative. J is TRBJ2-2 and V is TRBV5-1; 7 bases line up with TRBD1. Material for sequencing was PBMCs. CDR3 loop: CASSLDRDTGELFF. In DNA, the CDR3 is TGCGCCAGCAGCCTCGACAGGGACACCGGGGAGCTGTTTTTT.